This TCR beta chain came from a study of T cells in Graves' hyperthyroidism and ophthalmopathy. Diagnosis of hyperthyroidism was new in patients aged 18 to 65, and its duration was under 2 months. There are 14 residues in the CDR3. The V end lost 5 bases, the J end lost 4 bases, and 9 bases lay between the germline ends. Per germline, CDR1 SEHNR and CDR2 FQNEAQ (reference sequence). Amplification targeted TCR beta CDR3 regions from RNA transcripts. The TCR CDR3 first-round RT-PCR relied on the HTBI primer set. Each CDR3 protein gets one entry after TCRdb re-called the multiplex PCR reads with MiXCR. The sample has around 290,000 distinct CDR3 sequences; 13% are singletons.

This chain uses TRBV7-9 with TRBJ1-6, with D possibly matching TRBD1 (6 bases). The sample taken for sequencing was blood. The source is a young woman with Graves' hyperthyroidism that later progressed to Graves' ophthalmopathy. The CDR3 DNA sequence: TGTGCCAGCAGCCCCGGACAGTATAATTCACCCCTCCACTTT. It is translated as CASSPGQYNSPLHF. Complete variable domain (other parts from reference TRBV7-9 and TRBJ1-6): DTGVSQNPRHKITKRGQNVTFRCDPISEHNRLYWYRQTLGQGPEFLTYFQNEAQLEKSRLLSDRFSAERPKGSFSTLEIQRTEQGDSAMYLCASSPGQYNSPLHFGNGTRLTVT.